This entry describes one TCR beta chain. There is no known antigen for this receptor. Qualities for individual bases were not recorded, and no much larger clone is one base off. This specimen belongs to a study of T cell repertoires in cytomegalovirus infection (dated by TCRdb to the late 2010s). For the study in its entirety: Because public TCR beta signatures pointed to carriage of CMV infection together with the matching HLA type, the HLA type of each donor mattered for the analysis. Here is what the overall study found, with its caveats: The ex vivo response was dominated by HLA-C-restricted CMV-specific TCR beta clonotypes, which also provided the single most frequent clonotype in two of eight donors. In both this cohort and an independent roughly 350-donor cohort, the cumulative frequency of public TCR beta family members distinguished carriers of CMV infection plus the relevant HLA type.

From a lookup of the germline V gene (reference sequence), CDR1 and CDR2 are LNHNV and YYDKDF. Inclusive of the bounding cysteine and phenylalanine, the CDR3 is 13 residues long. CDR3 DNA only is kept here, 39 bases in frame from base 1. Between the V and J ends, shortened by 6 bases and 7 bases respectively, the junction contains 13 bases. The run used an Illumina HiSeq 1500. The raw public data were reprocessed by TCRdb itself: fastp quality trimming at Q25, MiXCR clonotype calling, in-frame beta chains only. Here each entry gathers all rows of one CDR3 protein and keeps the most common genes and DNA. The table for this sample lists about 230,000 distinct CDR3 sequences; approximately 24% of them were counted only once. The ten largest clones take up 15% to 20% of the sample.

The source material was CD8+ T cells from PBMCs. The sequence joins TRBV15 to TRBJ2-1, and the D gene may be TRBD1, 6 bases matching. The TCR was taken from a human donor in good health (CMV status not recorded). Some clones in this sample may be carry-over from other donors' samples. The nucleotide sequence reads as follows: TGTGCCACCAGTAATATACAGGGTAATGAGCAGTTCTTC. This sequence encodes CATSNIQGNEQFF.